The source of this TCR beta chain is a study of OX40 agonist ivuxolimab in advanced cancers. Study-wide background: Two patients with cutaneous melanoma and one with hepatocellular carcinoma, three in total, showed partial responses. General study points: Normalized T-cell clonal expansion was also low in some nonresponders. Antigen specificity of clonally expanded peripheral T cells was not established.

On cycle 4 day 1 and cycle 7 day 1, as well as at baseline, blood was sampled. This CDR3 comprises 12 residues. Germline V gene data show CDR1 as SEHNR and CDR2 as FQNEAQ (reference sequence). Turning to this clone: The antigen is unknown.

Sequenced by immunoSEQ multiplex PCR; TCRdb stores in-frame clones only, minus some. The sample includes some 38,000 clones, 80% to 90% of them seen just once. V gene TRBV7-9 combines with J gene TRBJ2-5; D gene unclear. The DNA end is a closer match to TRBJ2-7, so the J assignment may be wrong. Material: CD4+ or CD8+ T cells sorted from blood, obtained in a trial of the OX40 agonist ivuxolimab. This TCR was recovered from an adult with an advanced solid tumor such as melanoma, head and neck, liver or kidney cancer. The CDR3 loop reads CASSLDPDEQYF. The DNA of the CDR3 is TGTGCCAGCAGCTTAGACCCAGACGAGCAGTACTTC.